The 25 T cell receptor beta chains below come from one sample, sequenced in a study of cytomegalovirus exposure and HLA in healthy donors (dated 2017 in TCRdb). The library was built by means of the immunoSEQ multiplex PCR assay. A mixture of 60 forward primers for TCR Vbeta segments and 13 reverse primers for TCR Jbeta segments was used in the multiplex PCR. The immuneACCESS repertoire file appears here via TCRdb, limited to in-frame rearrangements. These files lack a portion of the clones; in checked studies, under half of the deficit traces to unresolved V genes, and the cause of the others is not known. The sample data list almost 200,000 clones, and around 79% of these were observed just once. The ten top clones hold approximately 0.39% of the sample. Sequenced input: PBMCs. These receptors were taken from a male donor in good health and CMV-seropositive.

The chain joins TRBV28 to TRBJ2-1, with D possibly TRBD2 on 5 matching bases. The germline CDR1 and CDR2 sequences are MDHEN and SYDVKM. V was clipped by 10 bases and J by 9 bases, with 25 bases between them. This CDR3 spans 15 amino acids. The CDR3 DNA reads as TGTGCCATCCTTCCCCCGGGAAAGCAGGCTAGTGAGCAGTTCTTC. This sequence encodes CAILPPGKQASEQFF.

Comment on this clone: A read error may produce the germline difference seen at one junction end. The chain has TRBV15 and TRBJ2-5; a weak D match, TRBD2 (6 bases). This CDR3 has 15 residues. The V gene's germline CDR1 is LNHNV and CDR2 YYDKDF (reference sequence). The CDR3 DNA sequence: TGTGCCGCCAGCAGAGACGCTAGCGCCAAAGAGACCCAGTACTTC. As protein: CAASRDASAKETQYF.

V is TRBV7-2 and J is TRBJ2-5; 8 positions match TRBD1. Germline V gene lookup returns CDR1 SGHTA and CDR2 FQGNSA. This CDR3 spans 13 amino acids. V dropped 5 bases and J dropped 6; count of bases not matched to a gene: 5. This CDR3 is CASSLSGGKTQYF. Here the CDR3 DNA reads TGTGCCAGCAGCCTTTCAGGGGGCAAGACCCAGTACTTC.

This clone was counted a single time. The chain employs TRBV2 and TRBJ2-3; 15 bases map to TRBD2. The CDR3 is 17 residues long. The germline V gene has CDR1 SNHLY and CDR2 FYNNEI. The trim removed 6 bases at V and 0 bases at J, leaving 4 bases unmatched. The CDR3: CASRWTSGGASTDTQYF. In DNA form, the CDR3 reads TGTGCCAGCAGGTGGACTAGCGGGGGGGCTAGCACAGATACGCAGTATTTT.

The V call is TRBV18, the J call TRBJ2-7; weak D call: TRBD1 (7 bases). Germline V CDR1 and CDR2: KGHSH, LQKENI. Deletions cut 3 bases from V and 4 bases from J, with 13 bases between. The CDR3 has 14 residues. The CDR3 DNA follows: TGTGCCAGCTCACCTGACAGGGAGGTTTACGAGCAGTACTTC. Its translation is CASSPDREVYEQYF.

This clone was seen a handful of times. This chain links TRBV25-1 with TRBJ2-4, with a weak D call TRBD2 (5 bases). The CDR3 runs to 14 residues. V dropped 5 bases and J dropped 8 bases, with 16 bases sitting between them. Germline CDR1 reads MGHDK; CDR2 reads SYGVNS. The chain's CDR3 is CASSNTASGYIQYF. CDR3 sequence (DNA): TGTGCCAGCAGTAATACTGCATCGGGGTACATTCAGTACTTC.

J is TRBJ1-2 and V is TRBV4-3; tentatively, D is TRBD1 (5 bases). CDR3 length: 13 amino acids. Germline V gene sequence: CDR1 LGHNA, CDR2 YSLEER. V shed 0 bases and J shed 8 bases, with 10 bases lying between them. This CDR3 is CASSQEGGWGYTF. In nucleotides, the CDR3 is TGCGCCAGCAGCCAAGAGGGGGGATGGGGCTACACCTTC.

The table lists this clone with a few counts. The chain couples TRBV18 to TRBJ2-7, with a weak D call TRBD2 (7 bases). The CDR3 loop spans 15 amino acids. With 2 bases removed from V and 2 bases from J, the gap between germline ends came to 13 bases. Germline loops: CDR1 KGHSH, CDR2 LQKENI. The CDR3 coding sequence is TGTGCCAGCTCACCATGGGCGGGGGCGACCTACGAGCAGTACTTC. Protein product: CASSPWAGATYEQYF. Full variable domain (outside the CDR3, taken from reference TRBV18 and TRBJ2-7): NAGVMQNPRHLVRRRGQEARLRCSPMKGHSHVYWYRQLPEEGLKFMVYLQKENIIDESGMPKERFSAEFPKEGPSILRIQQVVRGDSAAYFCASSPWAGATYEQYFGPGTRLTVT.

The gene calls are TRBV11-2 and TRBJ1-4, with D possibly matching TRBD1 (6 bases). With 3 bases removed from V and 1 base from J, the gap between germline ends came to 12 bases. CDR3 length: 16 amino acids. Germline assignment: CDR1 SGHAT and CDR2 FQNNGV. The CDR3 loop reads CASSFAGVGTNEKLFF. The CDR3 DNA is TGTGCCAGCAGCTTCGCAGGGGTGGGAACTAATGAAAAACTGTTTTTT.

The chain is built from TRBV6-6 and TRBJ1-1; a weak D match, TRBD1 (5 bases). CDR3 length equals 16 residues. V shed 0 bases and J shed 6 bases, with 17 bases lying between them. Germline-derived CDR1 and CDR2 are MNHNY and SVGAGI (reference sequence). The CDR3 region is CASSYSGGTGSAEAFF. CDR3 coding DNA: TGTGCCAGCAGTTACTCCGGGGGGACCGGCTCCGCTGAAGCTTTCTTT.

The CDR3: CASSQDPAGAYEQYF. The DNA of the CDR3 is TGTGCCAGCAGCCAAGACCCCGCGGGAGCCTACGAGCAGTACTTC. The chain carries TRBV4-2 and TRBJ2-7; 7 bases fit TRBD2. This CDR3 has 15 amino acids. J was trimmed by 2 bases and V by 0 bases; bases with no gene match: 4. The V gene's germline CDR1 is LGHNA and CDR2 YNFKEQ.

The chain combines TRBV7-9 with TRBJ2-7, with 8 bases lining up with TRBD2. Losses at the gene ends were 3 bases for V and 6 bases for J; bases not matched to a gene: 7. Germline values: CDR1 SEHNR, CDR2 FQNEAQ (reference sequence). The CDR3 contains 14 residues. CDR3 DNA: TGTGCCAGCAGCTTTAGAGCGGGGGTAGGCGAGCAGTACTTC. Protein: CASSFRAGVGEQYF.

The chain recombines TRBV4-1 with TRBJ2-3, with 8 bases matching TRBD2. The CDR3 has 14 amino acids. Germline V CDR1 and CDR2: MGHRA, YSYEKL. V lost 4 bases and J lost 11; bases outside the gene matches: 11. CDR3 coding DNA: TGCGCCAGCAGCCCCCGGGAGCGGGAGATCGAGCAGTATTTT. This sequence encodes CASSPREREIEQYF.

The chain joins TRBV7-6 to TRBJ2-1; 14 bases align to TRBD2. This CDR3 contains 16 residues. The junction had 9 bases not matched to a gene; V was cut back by 5 bases and J by 9 bases. CDR1 is SGHVS and CDR2 is FNYEAQ in the germline V gene. The CDR3 coding sequence is TGTGCCAGCAGCCCGGGGACTAGCGGGAGTTGGGTTGAGCAGTTCTTC. Translated, it gives CASSPGTSGSWVEQFF.

The chain joins TRBV5-4 to TRBJ1-1, with 7 positions matching TRBD1. Germline CDR1 is SGHNT and CDR2 is YYREEE (reference sequence). CDR3 length equals 13 residues. J gave up 4 bases and V 5 bases, and 5 bases lay outside the gene matches. This chain's CDR3 is CASSQTGPTEAFF. The DNA for the CDR3 is TGTGCCAGCAGTCAGACAGGGCCCACTGAAGCTTTCTTT. Looking up the rest from reference TRBV5-4 and TRBJ1-1 gives the full variable domain: ETGVTQSPTHLIKTRGQQVTLRCSSQSGHNTVSWYQQALGQGPQFIFQYYREEENGRGNFPPRFSGLQFPNYSSELNVNALELDDSALYLCASSQTGPTEAFFGQGTRLTVV.

The gene calls are TRBV7-9 and TRBJ1-6, with 7 positions matching TRBD1. J was trimmed by 6 bases and V by 6 bases; bases with no gene match: 11. The CDR3 loop spans 16 amino acids. Germline lookup yields CDR1 SEHNR and CDR2 FQNEAQ (reference sequence). The chain's CDR3 is CASSPRGIQSNSPLHF. The CDR3 nucleotides are TGTGCCAGCAGTCCCAGGGGGATCCAATCTAATTCACCCCTCCACTTT.

The count of this clone is one. The V gene is TRBV7-9, the J gene TRBJ2-7, with TRBD2 matching over 9 bases. Germline V gene data show CDR1 as SEHNR and CDR2 as FQNEAQ (reference sequence). The CDR3 totals 15 residues. J was trimmed by 2 bases and V by 0 bases; bases with no gene match: 2. The CDR3 is CASSLAAGGTYEQYF. CDR3 in DNA: TGTGCCAGCAGCTTAGCGGCGGGAGGGACCTACGAGCAGTACTTC.

The chain joins TRBV11-2 to TRBJ1-3, with a possible D match to TRBD1 (5 bases). Trimming removed 5 bases at V and 8 bases at J, with 10 bases between. Per germline, CDR1 SGHAT and CDR2 FQNNGV. The CDR3 sequence is 12 residues long. The CDR3, as DNA: TGTGCCAGCAGCACCTGGGGGGACACCATATATTTT. Translating gives CASSTWGDTIYF. The variable domain in full, completed from reference TRBV11-2 and TRBJ1-3, reads EAGVAQSPRYKIIEKRQSVAFWCNPISGHATLYWYQQILGQGPKLLIQFQNNGVVDDSQLPKDRFSAERLKGVDSTLKIQPAKLEDSAVYLCASSTWGDTIYFGEGSWLTVV.

The V gene is TRBV7-8, the J gene TRBJ1-1, with D uncertain. The length of the CDR3 is 13 residues. CDR1 is SGHVS and CDR2 is FQNEAQ in the germline V gene. V lost 7 bases, J lost 5 bases, and 14 bases lay in between. As DNA, the CDR3 is TGTGCCAGCACCGCAGCGGGATGGACTGAAGCTTTCTTT. This codes for CASTAAGWTEAFF.

This chain uses TRBV6-5 with TRBJ2-7; TRBD2 agrees at 7 bases. This CDR3 is built from 13 residues. Losses at the gene ends were 6 bases for V and 3 bases for J; bases not matched to a gene: 5. Germline CDR1 MNHEY, CDR2 SVGAGI. CDR3 DNA: TGTGCCAGCAGGCCCGGGGGGAACTACGAGCAGTACTTC. Protein: CASRPGGNYEQYF.

V is TRBV7-9 and J is TRBJ2-1; D gene uncertain. Trimming pared 4 bases from V and 10 bases from J, leaving 8 bases between. Germline assignment: CDR1 SEHNR and CDR2 FQNEAQ (reference sequence). The CDR3 spans 11 residues. CDR3 loop: CASSWRGEQFF. The CDR3 DNA is TGTGCCAGCAGCTGGAGAGGAGAGCAGTTCTTC.

The chain has TRBV6-5 and TRBJ2-5; D perhaps matches TRBD1 (5 bases). The tail of the sequence fits TRBJ2-7 better, so the J call may be wrong. The V gene's germline CDR1 is MNHEY and CDR2 SVGAGI. The CDR3 covers 15 residues. For the CDR3, the DNA is TGTGCCAGCAGTCCGAGACAGCTAGTCTCCTACGAGCAGTACTTC. Its protein is CASSPRQLVSYEQYF.

The J gene is TRBJ2-2, the V gene TRBV18; 7 positions agree with TRBD1. The CDR3 length is 17 residues. Germline loops: CDR1 KGHSH, CDR2 LQKENI. The trim removed 6 bases at V and 5 bases at J, leaving 15 bases unmatched. CDR3 sequence reads: CASSPTWETGLTGELFF. The CDR3 DNA sequence: TGTGCCAGCTCCCCCACCTGGGAGACAGGGCTTACCGGGGAGCTGTTTTTT. Full variable domain (outside the CDR3, taken from reference TRBV18 and TRBJ2-2): NAGVMQNPRHLVRRRGQEARLRCSPMKGHSHVYWYRQLPEEGLKFMVYLQKENIIDESGMPKERFSAEFPKEGPSILRIQQVVRGDSAAYFCASSPTWETGLTGELFFGEGSRLTVL.

J is TRBJ1-1 and V is TRBV12-5, with D perhaps TRBD1 (6 bases). CDR1 LGHNT and CDR2 FRNRAP come from the germline V gene. The CDR3 has 13 residues. The germline V and J ends were trimmed by 7 bases and 1 base, with 10 bases remaining between them. The CDR3 protein is CASALGGNTEAFF. The CDR3 region has the DNA TGTGCTAGTGCACTAGGGGGGAACACTGAAGCTTTCTTT.

The chain is built from TRBV18 and TRBJ2-1; 9 bases fit TRBD2. Germline values: CDR1 KGHSH, CDR2 LQKENI. There are 16 residues in the CDR3. The J segment lost 2 bases and the V segment lost 3 bases, leaving 5 bases of the junction unmatched. The CDR3 bases are TGTGCCAGCTCACCCGGGACTAGCCTGGCCTACAATGAGCAGTTCTTC. This encodes CASSPGTSLAYNEQFF.